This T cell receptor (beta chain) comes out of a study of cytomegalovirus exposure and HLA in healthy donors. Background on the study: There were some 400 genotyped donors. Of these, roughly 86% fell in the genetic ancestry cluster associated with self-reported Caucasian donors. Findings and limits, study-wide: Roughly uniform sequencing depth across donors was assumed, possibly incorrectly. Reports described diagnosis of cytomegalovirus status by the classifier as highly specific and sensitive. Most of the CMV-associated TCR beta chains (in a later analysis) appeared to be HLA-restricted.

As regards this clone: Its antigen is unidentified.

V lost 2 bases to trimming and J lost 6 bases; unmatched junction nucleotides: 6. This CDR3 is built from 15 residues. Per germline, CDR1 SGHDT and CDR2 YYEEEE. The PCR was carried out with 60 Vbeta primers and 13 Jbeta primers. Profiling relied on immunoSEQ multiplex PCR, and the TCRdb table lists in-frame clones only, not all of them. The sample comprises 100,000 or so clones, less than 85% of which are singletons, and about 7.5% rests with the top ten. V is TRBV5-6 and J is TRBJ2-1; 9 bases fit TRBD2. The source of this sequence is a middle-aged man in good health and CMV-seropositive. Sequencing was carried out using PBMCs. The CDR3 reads CASSLGLAIPNEQFF. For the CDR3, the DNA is TGTGCCAGCAGCTTAGGACTAGCGATTCCCAATGAGCAGTTCTTC.